This TCR beta chain was obtained from a study of response to subunit inactivated influenza vaccine. Study-wide results and caveats: There was a suggestion from the authors that each seasonal influenza vaccination recruits few new T cells.

One entry per CDR3 protein, called by TCRdb with MiXCR from the RT-PCR reads. Among fewer than 550,000 distinct CDR3 sequences, about 25% were seen once, and the ten largest hold 1.5% to 2%. This clonotype has just a few counts. No antigen is known for it. This CDR3 spans 15 amino acids. Trimming left V 2 bases short and J 9 bases short, with 14 bases between. The V gene's germline CDR1 is SGHTA and CDR2 FQGNSA. This TCR derives from a middle-aged man who received an inactivated influenza vaccine. The chain recombines TRBV7-2 with TRBJ1-6, with a tentative D call TRBD1 (6 bases). Sequencing was performed on CD4+ T cells sorted from PBMCs, taken around 5 days after vaccination. This CDR3 reads CASSLTTGIFSPLHF. In DNA, the CDR3 is TGTGCCAGCAGCTTAACAACAGGGATTTTTTCACCCCTCCACTTT.